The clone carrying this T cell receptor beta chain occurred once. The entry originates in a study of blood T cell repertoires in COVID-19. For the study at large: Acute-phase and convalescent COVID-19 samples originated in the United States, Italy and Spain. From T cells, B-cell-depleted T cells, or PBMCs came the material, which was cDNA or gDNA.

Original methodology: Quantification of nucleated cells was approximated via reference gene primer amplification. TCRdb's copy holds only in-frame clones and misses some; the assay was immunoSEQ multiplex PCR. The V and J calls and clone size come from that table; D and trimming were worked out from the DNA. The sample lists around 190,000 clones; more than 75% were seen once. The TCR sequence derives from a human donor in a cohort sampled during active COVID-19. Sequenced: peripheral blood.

CDR3 sequence: CASSRGLAGPFTDTQYF. The CDR3 DNA reads as TGTGCCAGCAGCCGAGGACTAGCGGGACCCTTCACAGATACGCAGTATTTT. This sequence joins TRBV7-8 and TRBJ2-3, with TRBD2 matching over 12 bases. CDR1 SGHVS and CDR2 FQNEAQ come from the germline V gene. CDR3 length: 17 residues. With V trimmed by 5 bases and J by 2 bases, 8 bases remained unmatched.